This T cell receptor beta chain was profiled in a study of preoperative IRX-2 immunotherapy in early breast cancer. Assay used: immunoSEQ multiplex PCR; TCRdb lists only in-frame clones, some missing. The table lists fewer than 40,000 clones, nearly 90% of them singletons, with approximately 1.5% in the top ten. Germline CDR1 and CDR2: MNHGY and SAAAGT. The CDR3 is made up of 16 amino acids. Trimming removed 5 bases from V and 2 bases from J; junction bases left unmatched: 7. This sample's treatment: preoperative locoregional IRX-2 cytokine immunotherapy. Samples came from a phase Ib trial of preoperative locoregional IRX-2 cytokine immunotherapy.

Sequenced here: tumor tissue, sampled after IRX-2 immunotherapy. The chain couples TRBV6-8 to TRBJ2-5, with 11 bases aligning to TRBD2. This TCR derives from a human donor with breast cancer. CDR3 in amino acids: CASSTGTSGNQETQYF. The CDR3 nucleotides are TGTGCCAGCAGTACCGGGACTAGCGGAAATCAAGAGACCCAGTACTTC.